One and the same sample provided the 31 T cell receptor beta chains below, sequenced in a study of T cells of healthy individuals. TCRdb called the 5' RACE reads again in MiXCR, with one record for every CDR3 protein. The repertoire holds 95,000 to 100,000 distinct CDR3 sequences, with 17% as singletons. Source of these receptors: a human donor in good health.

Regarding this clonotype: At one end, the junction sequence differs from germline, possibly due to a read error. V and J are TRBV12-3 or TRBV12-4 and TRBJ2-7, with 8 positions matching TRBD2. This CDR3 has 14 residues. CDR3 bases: TGTGCCAGCAACCTAGCGGGCAACTCCTACGAGCGGTACTTC. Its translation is CASNLAGNSYERYF.

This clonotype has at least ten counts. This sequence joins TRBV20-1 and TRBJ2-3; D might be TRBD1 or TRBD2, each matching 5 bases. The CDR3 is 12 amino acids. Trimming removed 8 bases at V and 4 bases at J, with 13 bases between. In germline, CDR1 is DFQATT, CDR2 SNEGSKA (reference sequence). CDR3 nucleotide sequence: TGCAGTCTACGGGGCGCCTCAGATACGCAGTATTTT. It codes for CSLRGASDTQYF.

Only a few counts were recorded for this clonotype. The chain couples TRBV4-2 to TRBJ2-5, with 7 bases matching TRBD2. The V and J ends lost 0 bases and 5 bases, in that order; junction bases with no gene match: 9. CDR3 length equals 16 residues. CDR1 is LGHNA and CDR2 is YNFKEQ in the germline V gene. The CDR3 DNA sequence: TGTGCCAGCAGCCAAGATAACGGGCGGGGGTCGGAGACCCAGTACTTC. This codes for CASSQDNGRGSETQYF.

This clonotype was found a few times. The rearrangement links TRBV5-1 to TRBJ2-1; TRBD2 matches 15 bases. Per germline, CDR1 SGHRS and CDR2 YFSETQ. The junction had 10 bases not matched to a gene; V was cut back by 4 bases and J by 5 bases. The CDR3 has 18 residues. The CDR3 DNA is TGCGCCAGCAGCGATGGACTAGCGGGAGGGCTGAGAAACAATGAGCAGTTCTTC. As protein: CASSDGLAGGLRNNEQFF.

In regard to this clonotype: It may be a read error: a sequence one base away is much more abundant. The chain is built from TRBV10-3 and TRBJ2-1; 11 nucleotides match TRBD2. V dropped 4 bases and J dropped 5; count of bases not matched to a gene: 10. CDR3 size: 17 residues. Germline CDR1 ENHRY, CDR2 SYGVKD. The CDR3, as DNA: TGTGCCATCAGTGCCTCCCTGGGACTAGCGGCTCACAATGAGCAGTTCTTC. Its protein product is CAISASLGLAAHNEQFF.

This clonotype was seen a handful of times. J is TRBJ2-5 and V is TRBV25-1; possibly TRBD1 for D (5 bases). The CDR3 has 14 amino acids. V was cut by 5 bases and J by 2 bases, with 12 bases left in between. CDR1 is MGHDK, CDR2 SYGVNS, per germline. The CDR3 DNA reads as TGTGCCAGCAGTAACCAGGGATTTCAAGAGACCCAGTACTTC. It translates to CASSNQGFQETQYF.

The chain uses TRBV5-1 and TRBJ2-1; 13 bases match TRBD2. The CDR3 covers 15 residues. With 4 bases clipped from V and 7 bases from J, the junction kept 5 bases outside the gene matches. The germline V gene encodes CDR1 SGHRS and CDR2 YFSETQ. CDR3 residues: CASSQGLAGANEQFF. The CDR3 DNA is TGCGCCAGCAGCCAAGGACTAGCGGGGGCTAATGAGCAGTTCTTC.

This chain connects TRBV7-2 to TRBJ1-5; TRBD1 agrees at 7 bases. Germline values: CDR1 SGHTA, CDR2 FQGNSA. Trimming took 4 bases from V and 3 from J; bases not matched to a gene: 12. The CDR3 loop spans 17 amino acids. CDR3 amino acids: CASSSGATGAHNQPQHF. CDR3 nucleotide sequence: TGTGCCAGCAGCTCCGGGGCCACAGGGGCCCACAATCAGCCCCAGCATTTT.

DNA of the CDR3: TGTGCCAGCAGTTCGGGACAGGGAAGCACTGAAGCTTTCTTT. Amino acid sequence: CASSSGQGSTEAFF. This sequence joins TRBV12-3 or TRBV12-4 and TRBJ1-1, with TRBD1 identical over 9 bases. Germline trimming cut 4 bases from V and 4 bases from J; bases unmatched to any gene: 4. The CDR3 length is 14 residues.

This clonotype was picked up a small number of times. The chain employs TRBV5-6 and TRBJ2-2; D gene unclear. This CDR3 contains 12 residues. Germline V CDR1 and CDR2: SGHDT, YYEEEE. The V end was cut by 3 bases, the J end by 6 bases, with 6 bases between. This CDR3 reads CASSSQAGELFF. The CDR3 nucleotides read TGTGCCAGCAGCTCCCAGGCCGGGGAGCTGTTTTTT.

The CDR3 nucleotides read TGCGCCAGCAGCCAAGGATATCGGTCTTACAATGAGCAGTTCTTC. Its protein product is CASSQGYRSYNEQFF. The chain recombines TRBV4-3 with TRBJ2-1; D not certain. Germline-derived CDR1 and CDR2 are LGHNA and YSLEER. Trimming shortened V by 1 base and J by 4 bases, and 11 bases separated the two germline ends. The CDR3 runs to 15 residues.

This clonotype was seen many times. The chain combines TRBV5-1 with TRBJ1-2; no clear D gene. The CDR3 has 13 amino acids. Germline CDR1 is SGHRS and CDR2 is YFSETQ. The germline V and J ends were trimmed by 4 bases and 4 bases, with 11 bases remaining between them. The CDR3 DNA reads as TGCGCCAGCAGCCTAAAGGACGGCTATGGCTACACCTTC. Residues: CASSLKDGYGYTF.

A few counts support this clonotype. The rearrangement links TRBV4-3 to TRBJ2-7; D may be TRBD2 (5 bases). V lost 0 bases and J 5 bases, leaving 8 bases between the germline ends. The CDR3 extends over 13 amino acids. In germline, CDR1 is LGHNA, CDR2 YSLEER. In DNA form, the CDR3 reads TGCGCCAGCAGCCAAGATAACGGGAACGAGCAGTACTTC. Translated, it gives CASSQDNGNEQYF.

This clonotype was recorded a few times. CDR3 sequence reads: CASSYSDGGTDTQYF. The CDR3 nucleotides are TGTGCCAGCAGTTATTCGGACGGGGGAACAGATACGCAGTATTTT. This sequence joins TRBV6-5 and TRBJ2-3, with D maybe TRBD2 (6 bases). Between the trimmed V and J ends, which lost 3 bases and 3 bases, there was a span of 13 bases. CDR3 length: 15 residues. Germline V gives CDR1 MNHEY, CDR2 SVGAGI.

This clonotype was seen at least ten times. The CDR3 sequence: CASSQAPPAGVTGELFF. The CDR3 DNA reads as TGCGCCAGCAGCCAAGCCCCTCCCGCGGGGGTGACCGGGGAGCTGTTTTTT. The V call is TRBV4-1, the J call TRBJ2-2; 7 nucleotides align to TRBD2. The CDR3 totals 17 residues. The ends lost 1 base at V and 5 bases at J; junction bases unmatched: 10. Germline V gene sequence: CDR1 MGHRA, CDR2 YSYEKL.

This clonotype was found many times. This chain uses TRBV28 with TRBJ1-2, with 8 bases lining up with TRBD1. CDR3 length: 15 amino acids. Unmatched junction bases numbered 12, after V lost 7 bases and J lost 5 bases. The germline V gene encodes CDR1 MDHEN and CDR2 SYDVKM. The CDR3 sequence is CASITPGTGRYGYTF. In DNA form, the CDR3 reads TGTGCCAGCATTACTCCCGGGACAGGTCGTTATGGCTACACCTTC.

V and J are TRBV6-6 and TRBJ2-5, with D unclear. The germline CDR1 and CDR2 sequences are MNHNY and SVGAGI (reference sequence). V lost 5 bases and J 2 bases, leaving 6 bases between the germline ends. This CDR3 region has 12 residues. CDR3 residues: CASSPQQETQYF. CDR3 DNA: TGTGCCAGCAGTCCACAACAAGAGACCCAGTACTTC.

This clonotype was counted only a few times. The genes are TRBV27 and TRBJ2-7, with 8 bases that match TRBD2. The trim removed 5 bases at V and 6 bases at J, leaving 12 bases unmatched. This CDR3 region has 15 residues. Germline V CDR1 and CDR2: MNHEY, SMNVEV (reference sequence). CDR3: CASSPLRGLAVEQYF. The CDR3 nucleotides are TGTGCCAGCAGTCCACTCCGCGGACTAGCCGTCGAGCAGTACTTC.

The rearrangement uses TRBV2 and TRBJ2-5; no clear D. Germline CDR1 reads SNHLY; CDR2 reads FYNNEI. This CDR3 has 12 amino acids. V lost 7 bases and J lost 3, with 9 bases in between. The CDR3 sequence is CASTVTKETQYF. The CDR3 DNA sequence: TGTGCCAGCACCGTGACGAAAGAGACCCAGTACTTC.

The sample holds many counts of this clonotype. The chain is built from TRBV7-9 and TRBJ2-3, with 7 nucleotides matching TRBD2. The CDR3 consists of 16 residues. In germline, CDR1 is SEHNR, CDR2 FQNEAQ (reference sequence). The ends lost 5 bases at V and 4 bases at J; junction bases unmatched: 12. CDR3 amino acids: CASSPGQRGGADTQYF. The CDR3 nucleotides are TGTGCCAGCAGCCCGGGGCAGCGGGGAGGAGCAGATACGCAGTATTTT.

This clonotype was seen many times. CDR3: CASSVELASYEQYF. The CDR3 region has the DNA TGTGCCAGCAGCGTAGAACTGGCCTCCTACGAGCAGTACTTC. J is TRBJ2-7 and V is TRBV9; D is undetermined. Trimming took 0 bases from V and 0 from J, leaving 7 bases between them. Per germline, CDR1 SGDLS and CDR2 YYNGEE. CDR3 length equals 14 residues.

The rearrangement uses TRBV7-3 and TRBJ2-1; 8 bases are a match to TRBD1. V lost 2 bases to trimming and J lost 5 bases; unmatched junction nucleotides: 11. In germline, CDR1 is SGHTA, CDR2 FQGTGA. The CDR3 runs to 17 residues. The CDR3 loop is CASSLLRDAGGHNEQFF. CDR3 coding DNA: TGTGCCAGCAGCTTATTAAGGGACGCAGGGGGCCACAATGAGCAGTTCTTC.

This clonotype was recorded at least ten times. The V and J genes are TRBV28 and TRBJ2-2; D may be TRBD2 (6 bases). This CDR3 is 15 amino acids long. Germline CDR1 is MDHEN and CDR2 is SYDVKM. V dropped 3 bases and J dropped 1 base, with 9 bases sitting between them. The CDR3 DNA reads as TGTGCCAGCAGTTTTGAGCGGGTGAACACCGGGGAGCTGTTTTTT. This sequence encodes CASSFERVNTGELFF.

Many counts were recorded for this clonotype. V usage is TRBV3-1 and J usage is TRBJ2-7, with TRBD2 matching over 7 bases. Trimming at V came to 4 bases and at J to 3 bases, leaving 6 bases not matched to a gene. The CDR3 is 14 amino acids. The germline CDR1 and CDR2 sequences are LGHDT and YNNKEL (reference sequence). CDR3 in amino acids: CASSPSGVGYEQYF. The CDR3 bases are TGTGCCAGCAGCCCGAGCGGGGTTGGCTACGAGCAGTACTTC.

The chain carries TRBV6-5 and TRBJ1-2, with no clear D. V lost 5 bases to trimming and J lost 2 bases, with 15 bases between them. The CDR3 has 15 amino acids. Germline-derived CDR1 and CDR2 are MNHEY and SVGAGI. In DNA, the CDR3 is TGTGCCAGCAGTGAAGCTGGCCGAGAGAACTATGGCTACACCTTC. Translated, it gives CASSEAGRENYGYTF.

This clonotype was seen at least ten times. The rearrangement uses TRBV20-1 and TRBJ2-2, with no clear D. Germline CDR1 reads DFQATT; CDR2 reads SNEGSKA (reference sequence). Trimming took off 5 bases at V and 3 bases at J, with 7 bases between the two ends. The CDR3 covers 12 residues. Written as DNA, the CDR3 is TGCAGTGCTCGACACCACACCGGGGAGCTGTTTTTT. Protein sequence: CSARHHTGELFF.

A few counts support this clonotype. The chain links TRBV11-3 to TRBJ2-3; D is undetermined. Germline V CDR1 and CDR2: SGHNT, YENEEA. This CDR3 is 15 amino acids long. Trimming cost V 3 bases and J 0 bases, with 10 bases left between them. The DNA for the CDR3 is TGTGCCAGCAGCTTTGGTGATCCTAGCACAGATACGCAGTATTTT. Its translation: CASSFGDPSTDTQYF.

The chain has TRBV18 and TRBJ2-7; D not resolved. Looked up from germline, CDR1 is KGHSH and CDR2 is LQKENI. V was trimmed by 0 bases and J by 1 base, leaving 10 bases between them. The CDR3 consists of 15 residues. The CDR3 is CASSPPLPDSYEQYF. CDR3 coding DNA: TGTGCCAGCTCACCACCGCTCCCAGATTCCTACGAGCAGTACTTC.

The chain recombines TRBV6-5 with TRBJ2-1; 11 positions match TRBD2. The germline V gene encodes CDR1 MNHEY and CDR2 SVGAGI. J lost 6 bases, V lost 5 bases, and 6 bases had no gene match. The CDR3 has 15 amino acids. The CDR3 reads CASSLLAGVINEQFF. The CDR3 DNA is TGTGCCAGCAGTCTACTAGCGGGAGTAATCAATGAGCAGTTCTTC.

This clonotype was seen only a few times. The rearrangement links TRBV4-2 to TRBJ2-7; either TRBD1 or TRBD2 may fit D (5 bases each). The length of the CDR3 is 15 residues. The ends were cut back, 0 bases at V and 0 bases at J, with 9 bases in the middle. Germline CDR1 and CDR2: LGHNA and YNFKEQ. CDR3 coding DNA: TGTGCCAGCAGCCAAGAGGACGGGGCCTCCTACGAGCAGTACTTC. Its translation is CASSQEDGASYEQYF.

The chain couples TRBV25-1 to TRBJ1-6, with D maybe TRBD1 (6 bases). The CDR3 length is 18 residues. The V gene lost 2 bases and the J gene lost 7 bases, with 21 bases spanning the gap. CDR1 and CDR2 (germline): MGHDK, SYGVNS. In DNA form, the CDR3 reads TGTGCCAGCAGTGAAGGGGGCAGGGGCGGTGTACGCAATTCACCCCTCCACTTT. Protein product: CASSEGGRGGVRNSPLHF.